This TCR beta chain was recorded in a study of T cells after yellow fever vaccination. In regard to this clonotype: Its antigen is undetermined.

The germline V gene encodes CDR1 SEHNR and CDR2 FQNEAQ (reference sequence). The CDR3 consists of 16 residues. J gave up 4 bases and V 3 bases, and 7 bases lay outside the gene matches. TCRdb reanalysed the 5' RACE reads using MiXCR and keeps one entry per CDR3 protein. The table shows 450,000 to 550,000 distinct CDR3 sequences, with 21% occurring only once. Study-level results: Overall, a small share of clonotypes was seen in both CD4 and CD8 compartments.

The material sequenced was PBMCs, taken approximately 20 days after the first yellow fever vaccination. This sequence was found in a young man who received the YFV17D yellow fever vaccine. The rearrangement joins TRBV7-9 to TRBJ2-3; 10 bases are a match to TRBD2. The CDR3 is CASSLVLAGASDTQYF. DNA for the CDR3: TGTGCCAGCAGCTTGGTTCTAGCGGGGGCGTCAGATACGCAGTATTTT.